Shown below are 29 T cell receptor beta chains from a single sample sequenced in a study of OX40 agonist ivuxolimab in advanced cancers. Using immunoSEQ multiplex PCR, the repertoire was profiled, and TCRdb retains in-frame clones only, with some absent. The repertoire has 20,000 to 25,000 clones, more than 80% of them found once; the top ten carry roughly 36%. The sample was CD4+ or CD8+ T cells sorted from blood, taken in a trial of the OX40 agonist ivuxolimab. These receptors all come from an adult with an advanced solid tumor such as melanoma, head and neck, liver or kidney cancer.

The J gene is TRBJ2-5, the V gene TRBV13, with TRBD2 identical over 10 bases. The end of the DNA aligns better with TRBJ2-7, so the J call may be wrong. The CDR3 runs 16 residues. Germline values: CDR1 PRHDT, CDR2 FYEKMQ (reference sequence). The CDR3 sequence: CASSLGAGTSDYEQYF. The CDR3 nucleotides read TGTGCCAGCAGCTTAGGAGCCGGGACTAGCGACTACGAGCAGTACTTC.

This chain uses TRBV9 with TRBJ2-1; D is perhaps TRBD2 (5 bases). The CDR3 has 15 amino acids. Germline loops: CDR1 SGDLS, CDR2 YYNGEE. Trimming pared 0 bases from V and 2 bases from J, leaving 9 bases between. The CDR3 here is CASSVEGSPYNEQFF. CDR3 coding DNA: TGTGCCAGCAGCGTAGAAGGGAGTCCCTACAATGAGCAGTTCTTC.

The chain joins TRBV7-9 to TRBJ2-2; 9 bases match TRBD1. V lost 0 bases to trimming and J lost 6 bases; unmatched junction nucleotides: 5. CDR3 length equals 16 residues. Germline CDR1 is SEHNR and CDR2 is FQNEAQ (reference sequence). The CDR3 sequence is CASSLAGTGMSGELFF. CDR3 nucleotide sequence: TGTGCCAGCAGCTTAGCCGGGACAGGGATGTCCGGGGAGCTGTTTTTT.

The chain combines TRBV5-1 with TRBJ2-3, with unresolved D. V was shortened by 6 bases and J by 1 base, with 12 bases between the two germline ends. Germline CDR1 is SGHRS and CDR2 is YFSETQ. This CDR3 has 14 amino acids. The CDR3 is CASKSTGGTDTQYF. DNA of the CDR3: TGCGCCAGCAAATCGACTGGGGGCACAGATACGCAGTATTTT.

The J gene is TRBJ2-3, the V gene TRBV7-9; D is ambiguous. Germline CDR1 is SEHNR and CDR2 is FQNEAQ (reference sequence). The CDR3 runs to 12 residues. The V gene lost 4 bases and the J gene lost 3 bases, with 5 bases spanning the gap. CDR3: CASSYYTDTQYF. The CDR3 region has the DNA TGTGCCAGCAGCTATTATACAGATACGCAGTATTTT. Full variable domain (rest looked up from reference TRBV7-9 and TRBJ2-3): DTGVSQNPRHKITKRGQNVTFRCDPISEHNRLYWYRQTLGQGPEFLTYFQNEAQLEKSRLLSDRFSAERPKGSFSTLEIQRTEQGDSAMYLCASSYYTDTQYFGPGTRLTVL.

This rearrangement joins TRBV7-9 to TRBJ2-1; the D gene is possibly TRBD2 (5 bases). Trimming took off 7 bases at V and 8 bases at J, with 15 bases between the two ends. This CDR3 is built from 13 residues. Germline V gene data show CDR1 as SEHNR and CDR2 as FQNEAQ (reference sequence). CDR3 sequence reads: CASTDPAGDEQFF. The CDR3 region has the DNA TGTGCCAGCACCGATCCCGCGGGCGATGAGCAGTTCTTC.

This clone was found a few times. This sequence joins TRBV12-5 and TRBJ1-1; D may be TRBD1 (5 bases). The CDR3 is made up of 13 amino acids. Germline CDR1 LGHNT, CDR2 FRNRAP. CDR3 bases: TGTGCCACCTCGACAGCAATGAACACTGAAGCTTTCTTT. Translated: CATSTAMNTEAFF.

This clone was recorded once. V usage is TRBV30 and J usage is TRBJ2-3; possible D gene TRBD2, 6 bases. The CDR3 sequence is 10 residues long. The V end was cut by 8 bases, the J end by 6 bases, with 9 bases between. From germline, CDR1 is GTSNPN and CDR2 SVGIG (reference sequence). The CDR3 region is CALRGDTQYF. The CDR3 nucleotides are TGTGCCCTTCGGGGGGATACGCAGTATTTT.

The CDR3 protein is CANPERDRGAGGQYF. In DNA form, the CDR3 reads TGCGCCAACCCAGAACGGGACAGGGGAGCGGGAGGGCAGTACTTC. The chain recombines TRBV5-1 with TRBJ2-7; the D gene is possibly TRBD1 (10 bases). The CDR3 totals 15 residues. The V and J ends lost 9 bases and 9 bases respectively, with 28 bases between them. CDR1 is SGHRS and CDR2 is YFSETQ in the germline V gene.

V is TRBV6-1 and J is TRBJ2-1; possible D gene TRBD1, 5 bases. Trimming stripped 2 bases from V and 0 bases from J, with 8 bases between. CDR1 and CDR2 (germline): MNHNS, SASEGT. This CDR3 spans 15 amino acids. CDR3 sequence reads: CASSEPTASYNEQFF. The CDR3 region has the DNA TGTGCCAGCAGTGAACCGACAGCCTCCTACAATGAGCAGTTCTTC.

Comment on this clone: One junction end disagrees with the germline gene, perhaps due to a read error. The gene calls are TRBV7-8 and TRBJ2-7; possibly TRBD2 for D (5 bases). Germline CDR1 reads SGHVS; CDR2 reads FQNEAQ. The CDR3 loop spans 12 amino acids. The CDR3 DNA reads TGTGCCAGCAGTCTAGCCCCCCCCACTAAGGACTTC. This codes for CASSLAPPTKDF.

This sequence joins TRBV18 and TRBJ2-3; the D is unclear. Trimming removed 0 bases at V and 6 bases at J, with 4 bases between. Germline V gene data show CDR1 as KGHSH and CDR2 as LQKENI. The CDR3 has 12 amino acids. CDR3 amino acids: CASSPPGDTQYF. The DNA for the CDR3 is TGTGCCAGCTCACCACCGGGGGATACGCAGTATTTT.

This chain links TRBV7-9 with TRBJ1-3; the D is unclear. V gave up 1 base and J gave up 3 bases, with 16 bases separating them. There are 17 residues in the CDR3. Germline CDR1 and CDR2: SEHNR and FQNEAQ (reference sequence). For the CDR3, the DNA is TGTGCCAGCAGCTTAGATAAAGCAGCCCGATTTGGAAACACCATATATTTT. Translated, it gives CASSLDKAARFGNTIYF. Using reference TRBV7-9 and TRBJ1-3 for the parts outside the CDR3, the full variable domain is DTGVSQNPRHKITKRGQNVTFRCDPISEHNRLYWYRQTLGQGPEFLTYFQNEAQLEKSRLLSDRFSAERPKGSFSTLEIQRTEQGDSAMYLCASSLDKAARFGNTIYFGEGSWLTVV.

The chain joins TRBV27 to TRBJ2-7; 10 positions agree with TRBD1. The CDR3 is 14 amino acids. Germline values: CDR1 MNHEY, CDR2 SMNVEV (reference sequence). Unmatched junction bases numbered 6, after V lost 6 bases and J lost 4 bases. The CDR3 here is CASSFGTGAYEQYF. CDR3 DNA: TGTGCCAGCAGCTTTGGGACAGGGGCGTACGAGCAGTACTTC.

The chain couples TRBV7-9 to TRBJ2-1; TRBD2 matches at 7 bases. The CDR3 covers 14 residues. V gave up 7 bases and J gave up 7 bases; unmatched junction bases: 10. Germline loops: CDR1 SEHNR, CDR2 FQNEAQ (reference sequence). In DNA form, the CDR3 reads TGTGCCAGCAATTACCGGGACTACGGAAATGAGCAGTTCTTC. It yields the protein CASNYRDYGNEQFF.

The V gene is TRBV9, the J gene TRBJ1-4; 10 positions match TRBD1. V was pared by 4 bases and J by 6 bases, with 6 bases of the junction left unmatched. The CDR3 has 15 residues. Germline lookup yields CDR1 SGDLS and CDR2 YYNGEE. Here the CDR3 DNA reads TGTGCCAGCAGCCCGACCGGGACAGGGGATGAAAAACTGTTTTTT. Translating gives CASSPTGTGDEKLFF.

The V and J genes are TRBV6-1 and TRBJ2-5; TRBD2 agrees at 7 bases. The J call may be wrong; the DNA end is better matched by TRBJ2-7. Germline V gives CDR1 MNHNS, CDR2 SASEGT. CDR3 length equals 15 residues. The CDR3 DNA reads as TGTGCCAGCAGTGAAGAGGCTAGCGGAGCCTACGAGCAGTACTTC. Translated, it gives CASSEEASGAYEQYF.

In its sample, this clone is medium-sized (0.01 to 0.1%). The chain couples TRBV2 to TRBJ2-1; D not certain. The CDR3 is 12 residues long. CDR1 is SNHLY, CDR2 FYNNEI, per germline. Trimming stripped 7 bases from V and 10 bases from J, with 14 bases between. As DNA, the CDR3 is TGTGCCAGCAAATATGGGGAACTCGAGCAGTTCTTC. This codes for CASKYGELEQFF.

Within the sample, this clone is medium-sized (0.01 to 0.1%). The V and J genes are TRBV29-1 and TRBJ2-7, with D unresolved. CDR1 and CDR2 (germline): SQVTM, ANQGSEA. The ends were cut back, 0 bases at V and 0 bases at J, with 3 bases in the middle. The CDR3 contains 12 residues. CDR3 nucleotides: TGCAGCGTTGAAGACAGCTCCTACGAGCAGTACTTC. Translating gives CSVEDSSYEQYF.

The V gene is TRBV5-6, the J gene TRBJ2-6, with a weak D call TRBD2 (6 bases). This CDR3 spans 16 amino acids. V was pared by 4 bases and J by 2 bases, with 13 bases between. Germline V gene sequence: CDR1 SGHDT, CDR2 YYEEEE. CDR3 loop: CASSGWGVAGANVLTF. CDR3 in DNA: TGTGCCAGCAGCGGCTGGGGGGTTGCTGGGGCCAACGTCCTGACTTTC.

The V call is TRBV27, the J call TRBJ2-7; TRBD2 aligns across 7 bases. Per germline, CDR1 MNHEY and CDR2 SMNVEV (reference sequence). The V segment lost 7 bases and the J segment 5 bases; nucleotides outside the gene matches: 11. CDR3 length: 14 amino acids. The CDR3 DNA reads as TGTGCCAGCAAATGGGCGGGGGTAACAGACGAGCAGTACTTC. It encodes CASKWAGVTDEQYF.

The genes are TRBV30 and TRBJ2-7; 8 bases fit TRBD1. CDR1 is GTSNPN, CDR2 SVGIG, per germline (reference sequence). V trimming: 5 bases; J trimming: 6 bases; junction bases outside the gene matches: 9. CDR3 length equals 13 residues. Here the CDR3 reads CAWQGAYRGEQYF. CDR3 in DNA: TGTGCCTGGCAGGGGGCCTACAGGGGCGAGCAGTACTTC.

The chain's CDR3 is CASWTDGSEQYF. The CDR3, as DNA: TGTGCCAGTTGGACTGATGGCTCCGAGCAGTACTTC. The chain couples TRBV28 to TRBJ2-7; the D gene is possibly TRBD2 (5 bases). Per the germline V gene, CDR1 is MDHEN and CDR2 is SYDVKM. V lost 9 bases, J lost 6 bases, and 15 bases lay in between. The CDR3 runs 12 residues.

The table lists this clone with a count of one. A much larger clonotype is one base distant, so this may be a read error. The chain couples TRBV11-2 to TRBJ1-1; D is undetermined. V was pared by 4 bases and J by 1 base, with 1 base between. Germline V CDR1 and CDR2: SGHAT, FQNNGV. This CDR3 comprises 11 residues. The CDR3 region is CASSSNTEAFF. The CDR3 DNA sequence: TGTGCCAGCAGCTCGAACACTGAAGCTTTCTTT.

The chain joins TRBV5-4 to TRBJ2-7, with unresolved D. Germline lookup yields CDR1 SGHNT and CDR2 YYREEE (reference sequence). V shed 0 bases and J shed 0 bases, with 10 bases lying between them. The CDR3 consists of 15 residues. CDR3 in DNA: TGTGCCAGCAGCTTGGGGGTCACCAACTCCTACGAGCAGTACTTC. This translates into CASSLGVTNSYEQYF.

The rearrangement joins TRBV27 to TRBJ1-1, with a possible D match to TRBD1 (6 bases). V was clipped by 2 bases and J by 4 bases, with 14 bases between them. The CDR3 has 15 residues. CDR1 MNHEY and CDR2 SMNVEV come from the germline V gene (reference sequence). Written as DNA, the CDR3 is TGTGCCAGCAGTTTAAGCGGGGGCTGGGGCACTGAAGCTTTCTTT. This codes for CASSLSGGWGTEAFF.

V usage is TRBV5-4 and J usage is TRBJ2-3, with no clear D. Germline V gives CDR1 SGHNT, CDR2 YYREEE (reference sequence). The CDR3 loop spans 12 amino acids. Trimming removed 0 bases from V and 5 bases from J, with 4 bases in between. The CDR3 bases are TGTGCCAGCAGCTTGGGATTAGATACGCAGTATTTT. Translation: CASSLGLDTQYF.

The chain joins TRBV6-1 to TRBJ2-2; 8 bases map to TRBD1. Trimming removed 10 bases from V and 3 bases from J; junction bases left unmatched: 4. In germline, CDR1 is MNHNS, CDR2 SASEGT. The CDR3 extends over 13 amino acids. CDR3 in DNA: TGTGCCATCCACAGGGGGGACACCGGGGAGCTGTTTTTT. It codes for CAIHRGDTGELFF.

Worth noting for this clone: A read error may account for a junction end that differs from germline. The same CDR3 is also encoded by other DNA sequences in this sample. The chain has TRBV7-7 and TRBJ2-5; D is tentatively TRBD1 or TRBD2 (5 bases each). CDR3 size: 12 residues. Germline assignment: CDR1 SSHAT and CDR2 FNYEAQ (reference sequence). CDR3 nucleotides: TGTGCTAGCAGCTCGGGGCAGGAGACCCAGTACTTC. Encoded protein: CASSSGQETQYF.